This T cell receptor (beta chain) was observed in a study of blood T cell repertoires in COVID-19. Patients in Seattle were enrolled during active infection, then followed longitudinally. Assay: immunoSEQ multiplex PCR; the TCRdb copy retains only in-frame clones and omits some. Counted here are 70,000 or so clones, more than 70% occurring once; the ten biggest clones make up roughly 13%. This sequence originates from a man aged 50 to 60 with COVID-19, enrolled during active disease. Input material: peripheral blood.

The DNA for the CDR3 is TGTGCCAGCAGACCAAGGACTAGCGGAACACGGGTCAATGAGCAGTTCTTC. Protein: CASRPRTSGTRVNEQFF. The chain is built from TRBV27 and TRBJ2-1, with 10 nucleotides matching TRBD2. This CDR3 is built from 17 residues. Losses at the gene ends were 6 bases for V and 6 bases for J; bases not matched to a gene: 14. Germline V gene lookup returns CDR1 MNHEY and CDR2 SMNVEV (reference sequence).